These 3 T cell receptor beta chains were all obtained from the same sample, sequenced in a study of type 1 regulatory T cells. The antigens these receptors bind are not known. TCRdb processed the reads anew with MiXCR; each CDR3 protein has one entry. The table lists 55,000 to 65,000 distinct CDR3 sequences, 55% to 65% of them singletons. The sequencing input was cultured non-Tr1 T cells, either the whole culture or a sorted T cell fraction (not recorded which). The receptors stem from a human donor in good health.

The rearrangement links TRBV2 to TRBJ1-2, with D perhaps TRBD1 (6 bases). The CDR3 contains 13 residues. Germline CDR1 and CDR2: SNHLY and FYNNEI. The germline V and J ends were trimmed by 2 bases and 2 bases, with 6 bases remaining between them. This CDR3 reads CASSETGNYGYTF. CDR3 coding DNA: TGTGCCAGCAGTGAAACAGGGAACTATGGCTACACCTTC.

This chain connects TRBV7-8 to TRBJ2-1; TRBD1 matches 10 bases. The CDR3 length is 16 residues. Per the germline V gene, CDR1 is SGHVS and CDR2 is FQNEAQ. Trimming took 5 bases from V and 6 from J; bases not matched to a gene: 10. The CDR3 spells CASSKKVRDRGNEQFF. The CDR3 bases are TGTGCCAGCAGCAAAAAGGTTCGGGACAGGGGCAATGAGCAGTTCTTC.

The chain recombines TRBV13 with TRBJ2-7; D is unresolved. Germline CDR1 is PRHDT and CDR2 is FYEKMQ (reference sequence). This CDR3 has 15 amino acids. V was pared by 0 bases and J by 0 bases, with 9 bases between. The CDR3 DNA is TGTGCCAGCAGCTTAGGAACTATCCTCTCCTACGAGCAGTACTTC. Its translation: CASSLGTILSYEQYF.